Included here is one T cell receptor beta chain sequence, with context. The CDR3 has 16 amino acids. The ends were cut back, 7 bases at V and 0 bases at J, with 17 bases in the middle. Per germline, CDR1 MNHEY and CDR2 SVGEGT. Using its own MiXCR run on the 5' RACE reads, TCRdb lists one record per CDR3 protein. Among about 350,000 distinct CDR3 sequences listed, about an eighth were seen once. This sample is part of a study of T-cell memory formation after mild COVID-19. The chain has TRBV6-2 or TRBV6-3 and TRBJ2-3, with D possibly TRBD1 on 6 matching bases. Sequenced: PBMCs or a T cell subset sorted from them (not recorded which). This clonotype was sampled from a man between 18 and 35 years old who had mild COVID-19 (a few samples of this study predate the infection). Cell type and time point are not known. The CDR3 DNA is TGTGCCAGCAAGGATGGGACAATAACTAGCACAGATACGCAGTATTTT. Encoded protein: CASKDGTITSTDTQYF.